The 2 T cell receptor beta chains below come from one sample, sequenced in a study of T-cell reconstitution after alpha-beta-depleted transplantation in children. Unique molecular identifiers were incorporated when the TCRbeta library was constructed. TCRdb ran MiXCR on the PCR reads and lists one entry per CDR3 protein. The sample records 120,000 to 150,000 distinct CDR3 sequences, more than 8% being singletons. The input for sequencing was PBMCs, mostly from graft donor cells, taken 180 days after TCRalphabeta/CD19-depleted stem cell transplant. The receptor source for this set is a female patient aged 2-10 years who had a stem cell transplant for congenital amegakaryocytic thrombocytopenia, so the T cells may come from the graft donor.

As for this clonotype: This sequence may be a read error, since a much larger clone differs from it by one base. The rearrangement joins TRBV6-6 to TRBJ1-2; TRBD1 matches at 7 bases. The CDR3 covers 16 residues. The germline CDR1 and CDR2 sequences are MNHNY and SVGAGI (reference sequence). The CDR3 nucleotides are TGTGTCAGCAGTTACTCCAGGACAGGTCCACAATATGGCTACACCTTC. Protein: CVSSYSRTGPQYGYTF.

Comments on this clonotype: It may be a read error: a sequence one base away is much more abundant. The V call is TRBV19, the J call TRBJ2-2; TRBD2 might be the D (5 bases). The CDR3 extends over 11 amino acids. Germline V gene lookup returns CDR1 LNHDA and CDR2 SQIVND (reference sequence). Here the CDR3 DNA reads TGTGCCAGCGGGAACACCTGGGAGCTGTTTTTT. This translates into CASGNTWELFF.